A single sample gave rise to the 17 T cell receptor beta chains below, sequenced in a study of shared clonotypes between healthy human individuals. The repertoire was sequenced with immunoSEQ multiplex PCR; TCRdb's copy has only in-frame clones and lacks some. The sample yields 470,000 or so clones, 70% to 80% seen once. Specimen: PBMCs. These receptors came from a woman aged 40 to 50 in good health. Some clones in this sample may be carry-over from other donors' samples.

This chain uses TRBV19 with TRBJ2-7, with TRBD2 matching 8 bases. Trimming at V came to 3 bases and at J to 2 bases, leaving 6 bases not matched to a gene. Germline-derived CDR1 and CDR2 are LNHDA and SQIVND (reference sequence). The CDR3 runs 15 residues. The CDR3 DNA is TGTGCCAGTAGTATGGTCGGCGGGAGGCCCTACGAGCAGTACTTC. The encoded protein is CASSMVGGRPYEQYF.

This clone occurred many times. The V gene is TRBV6-4, the J gene TRBJ2-2, with 8 bases that match TRBD2. CDR1 is MRHNA, CDR2 SNTAGT, per germline. The V and J ends lost 3 bases and 4 bases, in that order; junction bases with no gene match: 1. The CDR3 is 14 residues long. CDR3: CASSDSGATGELFF. CDR3 coding DNA: TGTGCCAGCAGTGATAGCGGGGCCACCGGGGAGCTGTTTTTT.

This clone was counted ten times or more. Other DNA sequences in this sample translate to the same CDR3. This rearrangement joins TRBV5-1 to TRBJ1-5, with 12 positions matching TRBD1. The V gene's germline CDR1 is SGHRS and CDR2 YFSETQ. V dropped 4 bases and J dropped 8; count of bases not matched to a gene: 7. The CDR3 runs 15 residues. The CDR3 DNA is TGCGCCAGCAGCCAGGGACAGGGGGCCGGGGAGCCCCAGCATTTT. Residues: CASSQGQGAGEPQHF.

V usage is TRBV7-3 and J usage is TRBJ2-1; no reliable D call. The CDR3 has 15 residues. V was clipped by 2 bases and J by 2 bases, with 10 bases between them. CDR1 and CDR2 (germline): SGHTA, FQGTGA. CDR3 in amino acids: CASSLQVAAYNEQFF. CDR3 bases: TGTGCCAGCAGCTTACAGGTAGCTGCCTACAATGAGCAGTTCTTC.

The chain employs TRBV7-9 and TRBJ2-1, with D unresolved. The V gene's germline CDR1 is SEHNR and CDR2 FQNEAQ (reference sequence). Trimming pared 5 bases from V and 9 bases from J, leaving 11 bases between. This CDR3 spans 12 amino acids. The DNA of the CDR3 is TGTGCCAGCAGCCCCGTGGAAATTGAGCAGTTCTTC. This codes for CASSPVEIEQFF.

V gene TRBV14 combines with J gene TRBJ1-2, with D possibly matching TRBD1 (5 bases). There are 15 residues in the CDR3. CDR1 is SGHDN, CDR2 FVKESK, per germline. With 1 base removed from V and 6 bases from J, the gap between germline ends came to 15 bases. The CDR3 DNA reads TGTGCCAGCAGCCAAGGTCGGAGGGGCAGCGATGGCTACACCTTC. The encoded protein is CASSQGRRGSDGYTF.

The rearrangement links TRBV7-3 to TRBJ2-1, with D perhaps given as TRBD1 or TRBD2 (6 bases each). This CDR3 has 16 residues. V shed 1 base and J shed 7 bases, with 17 bases lying between them. CDR1 is SGHTA, CDR2 FQGTGA, per germline. The DNA of the CDR3 is TGTGCCAGCAGCTTAATTCGATCGGGGGCGGGGAATGAGCAGTTCTTC. Encoded protein: CASSLIRSGAGNEQFF.

This chain uses TRBV7-3 with TRBJ2-1, with 11 bases lining up with TRBD2. With V trimmed by 5 bases and J by 15 bases, 9 bases remained unmatched. Germline CDR1 and CDR2: SGHTA and FQGTGA. This CDR3 contains 13 residues. CDR3 DNA: TGTGCCAGCAGCCCAACTAGCGGGAGTCGCCCGTTCTTC. This encodes CASSPTSGSRPFF.

The table lists this clone with a few counts. V and J are TRBV14 and TRBJ2-5, with TRBD2 matching 15 bases. Germline assignment: CDR1 SGHDN and CDR2 FVKESK. The V and J ends lost 3 bases and 5 bases, in that order; junction bases with no gene match: 7. CDR3 length: 17 amino acids. The CDR3 DNA is TGTGCCAGCAGCCACAGGGGACTAGCGGGAGGCCGCGAGACCCAGTACTTC. Protein product: CASSHRGLAGGRETQYF.

This chain uses TRBV7-2 with TRBJ2-7; D might be TRBD1 or TRBD2, each matching 5 bases. The germline gives CDR1 SGHTA, CDR2 FQGNSA. The CDR3 runs to 13 residues. V was clipped by 5 bases and J by 9 bases, with 17 bases between them. The CDR3: CASSRERGQGQYF. CDR3 DNA sequence: TGTGCCAGCAGCCGGGAACGAGGGCAGGGGCAGTACTTC.

This clone was counted a single time. V usage is TRBV13 and J usage is TRBJ2-7; a possible D gene is TRBD2 (5 bases). Trimming pared 2 bases from V and 0 bases from J, leaving 11 bases between. CDR3 length: 15 residues. Germline-derived CDR1 and CDR2 are PRHDT and FYEKMQ (reference sequence). The CDR3 nucleotides read TGTGCCAGCAGCTTACGGACGGGAAACTCCTACGAGCAGTACTTC. Residues: CASSLRTGNSYEQYF.

The chain joins TRBV18 to TRBJ1-1; D not resolved. The CDR3 spans 11 residues. CDR1 is KGHSH and CDR2 is LQKENI in the germline V gene. The V end was cut by 5 bases, the J end by 10 bases, with 11 bases between. CDR3 bases: TGTGCCAGCTCAGAGATTAGTACAGCTTTCTTT. Its translation: CASSEISTAFF.

This clone was found once. The chain links TRBV5-6 to TRBJ2-5; D ambiguous. The germline V gene has CDR1 SGHDT and CDR2 YYEEEE. CDR3 length: 14 amino acids. Trimming stripped 4 bases from V and 1 base from J, with 11 bases between. DNA of the CDR3: TGTGCCAGCAGCCCTCAACAAATCCAAGAGACCCAGTACTTC. Translation gives CASSPQQIQETQYF.

This chain links TRBV6-4 with TRBJ2-2; D is undetermined. V lost 0 bases, J lost 0 bases, and 8 bases lay in between. The germline V gene encodes CDR1 MRHNA and CDR2 SNTAGT. This CDR3 has 16 residues. The CDR3 nucleotides read TGTGCCAGCAGTGACTCTGGCATCGCGAACACCGGGGAGCTGTTTTTT. Encoded protein: CASSDSGIANTGELFF.

V usage is TRBV29-1 and J usage is TRBJ1-2; the D is unclear. Germline V CDR1 and CDR2: SQVTM, ANQGSEA. V was trimmed by 4 bases and J by 8 bases, leaving 20 bases between them. The CDR3 has 14 amino acids. The CDR3 DNA is TGCAGCGTTGTCGTGAGCGTCCCCAGCCGGGGCTACACCTTC. Its protein product is CSVVVSVPSRGYTF.

The chain uses TRBV5-1 and TRBJ2-2, with TRBD2 matching 12 bases. The ends lost 4 bases at V and 7 bases at J; junction bases unmatched: 8. Germline CDR1 reads SGHRS; CDR2 reads YFSETQ. The CDR3 length is 16 residues. This chain's CDR3 is CASSPTSGRFDGELFF. CDR3 in DNA: TGCGCCAGCAGCCCTACTAGCGGGAGGTTTGACGGGGAGCTGTTTTTT.

Only a few counts were recorded for this clone. Just one base apart from a much larger clone, this may be a read error. The sample holds other DNA sequences that translate to the same CDR3. The chain carries TRBV30 and TRBJ2-5; 7 bases agree with TRBD2. Germline-derived CDR1 and CDR2 are GTSNPN and SVGIG (reference sequence). The CDR3 length is 13 residues. The CDR3 here is CAWSGLDGGTQYF. As DNA, the CDR3 is TGCGCCTGGAGTGGACTAGATGGTGGGACCCAGTACTTC.